The next 15 T cell receptor beta chains were all read from a single sample in a study of T cells in Graves' hyperthyroidism and ophthalmopathy. RNA transcripts provided the source from which TCR beta CDR3 regions were amplified. First-round RT-PCR targeting the TCR CDR3 was performed with the HTBI primer set. MiXCR, run by TCRdb on the multiplex PCR reads, gives a single entry per CDR3 protein. This sample carries 550,000 to 850,000 distinct CDR3 sequences, approximately 19% of them seen once, and the ten largest clones take 15% to 20%. The sequencing input was blood. The receptors originated from a woman aged 45 to 65 with Graves' hyperthyroidism that later progressed to Graves' ophthalmopathy.

The chain is built from TRBV19 and TRBJ2-5, with TRBD1 as a possible D gene (6 bases). The CDR3 length is 12 residues. Germline lookup yields CDR1 LNHDA and CDR2 SQIVND (reference sequence). V lost 0 bases and J 10 bases, leaving 9 bases between the germline ends. This chain's CDR3 is CASSIDRDNQYF. CDR3 bases: TGTGCCAGTAGTATAGATCGGGACAACCAGTACTTC.

The rearrangement links TRBV7-3 to TRBJ2-3, with 12 nucleotides matching TRBD1. Unmatched junction bases numbered 12, after V lost 4 bases and J lost 4 bases. The CDR3 runs to 18 residues. Germline loops: CDR1 SGHTA, CDR2 FQGTGA. CDR3 protein: CASSSSVGTGGFSDTQYF. CDR3 nucleotides: TGTGCCAGCAGCTCTTCGGTCGGGACAGGGGGCTTCTCAGATACGCAGTATTTT.

This clonotype was found many times. The V and J genes are TRBV3-1 and TRBJ1-2; 9 nucleotides align to TRBD1. The CDR3 has 14 residues. CDR1 and CDR2 from the germline V gene are LGHDT and YNNKEL (reference sequence). J was trimmed by 6 bases and V by 6 bases; bases with no gene match: 8. The CDR3 DNA follows: TGTGCCAGCAGAACAACAGGGGGCGCGGATGGCTACACCTTC. Amino acids: CASRTTGGADGYTF.

The chain links TRBV20-1 to TRBJ2-7, with D possibly being TRBD1 (6 bases). CDR3 length: 14 amino acids. Germline V gene lookup returns CDR1 DFQATT and CDR2 SNEGSKA (reference sequence). Trimming left V 3 bases short and J 2 bases short, with 14 bases between. The DNA for the CDR3 is TGCAGTGCTAGTAGGGGGACCAGGACCTACGAGCAGTACTTC. This encodes CSASRGTRTYEQYF.

This chain connects TRBV20-1 to TRBJ2-7; D is uncertain. V was shortened by 6 bases and J by 6 bases, with 15 bases between the two germline ends. The germline V gene encodes CDR1 DFQATT and CDR2 SNEGSKA (reference sequence). The CDR3 runs 12 residues. In DNA form, the CDR3 reads TGCAGTGCGAGGCCGTTAGTCGGCGAGCAGTACTTC. Translated: CSARPLVGEQYF.

J is TRBJ2-5 and V is TRBV6-1; 8 nucleotides line up with TRBD1. The CDR3 covers 15 residues. Germline V gene lookup returns CDR1 MNHNS and CDR2 SASEGT. J was trimmed by 4 bases and V by 5 bases; bases with no gene match: 9. The CDR3 loop is CASSYVRQGRETQYF. The DNA for the CDR3 is TGTGCCAGCAGTTACGTCAGACAGGGGAGAGAGACCCAGTACTTC.

This clonotype came up a few times. This CDR3 reads CATSDLAGGSGELFF. The CDR3, as DNA: TGTGCCACCAGTGATTTGGCGGGGGGATCCGGGGAGCTGTTTTTT. V and J are TRBV24-1 and TRBJ2-2, with 8 bases that match TRBD2. The ends lost 0 bases at V and 6 bases at J; junction bases unmatched: 2. The CDR3 totals 15 residues. Looked up from germline, CDR1 is KGHDR and CDR2 is SFDVKD.

Notes on this clonotype: A much more abundant neighbour one base away suggests this may be a read error. This rearrangement joins TRBV7-9 to TRBJ2-7, with 7 bases fitting TRBD2. The CDR3 extends over 14 amino acids. The germline V gene encodes CDR1 SEHNR and CDR2 FQNEAQ (reference sequence). CDR3 nucleotide sequence: TGTGCCAGCAGCCCCGGGTCTTGGGACTACGAGCTGTACTTC. Translated, it gives CASSPGSWDYELYF.

The V gene is TRBV6-1, the J gene TRBJ2-1; D call uncertain. Germline V gene data show CDR1 as MNHNS and CDR2 as SASEGT. This CDR3 spans 16 amino acids. V lost 3 bases and J 4 bases, leaving 16 bases between the germline ends. CDR3 sequence (DNA): TGTGCCAGCAGTGATGGGCCCGCGTACCCTTACAATGAGCAGTTCTTC. It codes for CASSDGPAYPYNEQFF.

Ten or more counts support this clonotype. J is TRBJ1-4 and V is TRBV12-3 or TRBV12-4; tentative D call: TRBD1 (5 bases). V lost 3 bases and J 10 bases, leaving 18 bases between the germline ends. CDR3 length equals 15 residues. The CDR3 loop reads CASSFVSGTLGKLFF. In DNA form, the CDR3 reads TGTGCCAGCAGTTTCGTTTCAGGGACCTTAGGAAAACTGTTTTTT.

The sample holds a few counts of this clonotype. J is TRBJ2-1 and V is TRBV20-1, with 7 positions matching TRBD2. V was clipped by 4 bases and J by 5 bases; unmatched bases: 5. This CDR3 has 13 amino acids. Germline V gives CDR1 DFQATT, CDR2 SNEGSKA (reference sequence). The CDR3 loop is CSAISGGDNEQFF. CDR3 nucleotides: TGCAGTGCTATCTCGGGGGGTGACAATGAGCAGTTCTTC.

This clonotype was detected ten times or more. The genes are TRBV12-3 or TRBV12-4 and TRBJ1-1; TRBD1 might be the D (6 bases). The CDR3 length is 13 residues. V shed 7 bases and J shed 1 base, with 10 bases lying between them. The CDR3 nucleotides are TGTGCCAGCAAGAAACAGGGGAACACTGAAGCTTTCTTT. Translation: CASKKQGNTEAFF.

The table lists this clonotype with a few counts. Written as DNA, the CDR3 is TGCAGTTTTCGGGGGGGCCCTGGGGCCGGGGAGCTGTTTTTT. Translation gives CSFRGGPGAGELFF. The rearrangement joins TRBV20-1 to TRBJ2-2; TRBD2 aligns across 8 bases. The CDR3 is made up of 14 amino acids. The germline V gene encodes CDR1 DFQATT and CDR2 SNEGSKA (reference sequence). V dropped 8 bases and J dropped 6; count of bases not matched to a gene: 11.

This clonotype was recorded once. The chain has TRBV27 and TRBJ1-4, with D hard to call. Germline loops: CDR1 MNHEY, CDR2 SMNVEV (reference sequence). Trimming stripped 8 bases from V and 0 bases from J, with 13 bases between. The CDR3 totals 15 residues. Here the CDR3 DNA reads TGTGCCAGCGCTTTAAGACATGCAACTAATGAAAAACTGTTTTTT. Its translation is CASALRHATNEKLFF.

The rearrangement uses TRBV11-2 and TRBJ2-2; TRBD2 is a possible D gene (5 bases). The CDR3 sequence is 12 residues long. In germline, CDR1 is SGHAT, CDR2 FQNNGV. Trimming left V 11 bases short and J 5 bases short, with 12 bases between. The CDR3 here is CAEGMGTGELFF. The CDR3, as DNA: TGTGCCGAGGGCATGGGGACCGGGGAGCTGTTTTTT.